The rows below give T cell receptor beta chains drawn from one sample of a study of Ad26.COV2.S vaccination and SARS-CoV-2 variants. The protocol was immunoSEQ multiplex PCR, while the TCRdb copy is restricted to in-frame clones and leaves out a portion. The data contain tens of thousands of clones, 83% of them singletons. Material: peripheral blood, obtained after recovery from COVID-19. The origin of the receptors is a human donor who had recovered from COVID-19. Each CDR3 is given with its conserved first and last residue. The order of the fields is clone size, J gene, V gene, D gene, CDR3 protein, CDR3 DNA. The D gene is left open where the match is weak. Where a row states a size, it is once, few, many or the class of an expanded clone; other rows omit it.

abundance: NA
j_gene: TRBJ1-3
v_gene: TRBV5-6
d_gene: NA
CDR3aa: CASSLEERGDSGNTIYF
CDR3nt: TGTGCCAGCAGCTTGGAGGAGAGGGGGGACTCTGGAAACACCATATATTTT

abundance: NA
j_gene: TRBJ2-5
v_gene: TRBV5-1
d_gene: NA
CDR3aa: CASSLGTTAGYQETQYF
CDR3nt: TGCGCCAGCAGCTTGGGTACTACGGCCGGGTACCAAGAGACCCAGTACTTC

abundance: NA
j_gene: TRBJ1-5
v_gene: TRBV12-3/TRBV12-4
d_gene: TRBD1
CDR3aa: CASSLTGNQPQHF
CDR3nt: TGTGCCAGCAGCCTGACAGGGAATCAGCCCCAGCATTTT

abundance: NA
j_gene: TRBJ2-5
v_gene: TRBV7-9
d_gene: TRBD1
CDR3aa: CASSLVDRGIQETQYF
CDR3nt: TGTGCCAGCAGCTTAGTTGACAGGGGGATCCAAGAGACCCAGTACTTC

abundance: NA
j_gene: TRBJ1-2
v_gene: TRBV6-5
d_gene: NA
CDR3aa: CASSNTGTVNYGYTF
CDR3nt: TGTGCCAGCAGTAACACCGGGACCGTTAACTATGGCTACACCTTC

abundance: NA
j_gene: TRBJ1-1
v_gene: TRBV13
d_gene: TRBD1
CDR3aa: CASSARQGLGAAFF
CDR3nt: TGTGCCAGCAGCGCCCGACAGGGTTTGGGCGCAGCTTTCTTT

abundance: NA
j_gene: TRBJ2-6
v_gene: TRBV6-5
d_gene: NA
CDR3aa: CASSYDTSGANVLTF
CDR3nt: TGTGCCAGCAGTTACGACACCTCTGGGGCCAACGTCCTGACTTTC

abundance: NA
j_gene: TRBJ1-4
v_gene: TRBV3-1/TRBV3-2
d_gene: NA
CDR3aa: CASSQAGEREKLFF
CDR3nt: TGTGCCAGCAGCCAAGCAGGGGAGCGTGAAAAACTGTTTTTT

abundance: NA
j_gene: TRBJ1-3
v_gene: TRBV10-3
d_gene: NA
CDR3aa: CAIRQLSGNTIYF
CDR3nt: TGTGCCATCAGACAGCTCTCTGGAAACACCATATATTTT

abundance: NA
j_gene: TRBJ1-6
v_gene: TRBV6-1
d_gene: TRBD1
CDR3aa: CASSDGQGRSYNSPLHF
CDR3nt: TGTGCCAGCAGTGACGGACAGGGAAGAAGCTATAATTCACCCCTCCACTTT

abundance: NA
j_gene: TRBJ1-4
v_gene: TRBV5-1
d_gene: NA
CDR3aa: CASSSTNEKLFF
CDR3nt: TGCGCCAGCAGCTCCACGAATGAAAAACTGTTTTTT

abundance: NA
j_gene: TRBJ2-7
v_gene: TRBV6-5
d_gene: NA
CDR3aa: CASSGADEQYF
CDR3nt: TGTGCCAGTTCGGGTGCCGACGAGCAGTACTTC

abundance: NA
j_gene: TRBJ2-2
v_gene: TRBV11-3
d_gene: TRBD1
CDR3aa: CASSFRGDRGRTGELFF
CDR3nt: TGTGCCAGCAGCTTTAGGGGGGACAGGGGACGAACCGGGGAGCTGTTTTTT

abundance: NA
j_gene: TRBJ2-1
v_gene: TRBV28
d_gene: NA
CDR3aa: CASSWSRTAFF
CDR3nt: TGTGCCAGCAGCTGGTCGAGGACCGCGTTCTTC

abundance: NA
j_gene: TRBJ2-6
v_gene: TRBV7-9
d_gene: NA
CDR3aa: CASSSGQEGSGANVLTF
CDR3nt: TGTGCCAGCAGCTCCGGACAGGAGGGCTCTGGGGCCAACGTCCTGACTTTC

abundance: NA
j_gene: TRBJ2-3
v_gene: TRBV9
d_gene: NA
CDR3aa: CASSVGLDTQYF
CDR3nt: TGTGCCAGCAGCGTAGGTCTTGATACGCAGTATTTT

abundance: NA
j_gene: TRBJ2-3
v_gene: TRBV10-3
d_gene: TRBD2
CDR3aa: CAKASGGRDTQYF
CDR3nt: TGTGCCAAGGCTAGCGGGGGCCGCGATACGCAGTATTTT

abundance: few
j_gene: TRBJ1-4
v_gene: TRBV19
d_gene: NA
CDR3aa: CASSDFGGKKLFF
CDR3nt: TGTGCCAGTAGTGATTTCGGGGGCAAAAAACTGTTTTTT

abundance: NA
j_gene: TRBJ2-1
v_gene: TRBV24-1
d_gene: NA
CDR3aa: CATENEQFF
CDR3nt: TGTGCCACCGAAAATGAGCAGTTCTTC

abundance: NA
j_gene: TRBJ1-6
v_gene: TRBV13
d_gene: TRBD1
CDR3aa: CASSLRTGAYNSPLHF
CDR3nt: TGTGCCAGCAGCCTTAGGACAGGGGCCTATAATTCACCCCTCCACTTT

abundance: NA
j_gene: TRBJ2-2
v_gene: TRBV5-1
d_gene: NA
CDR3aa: CASRAEGGGTGELFF
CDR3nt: TGCGCCAGCCGGGCGGAGGGAGGAGGCACCGGGGAGCTGTTTTTT

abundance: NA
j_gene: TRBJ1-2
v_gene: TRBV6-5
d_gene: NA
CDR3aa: CASSKPTDAYGYTF
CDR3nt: TGTGCCAGCAGTAAACCGACAGACGCCTATGGCTACACCTTC

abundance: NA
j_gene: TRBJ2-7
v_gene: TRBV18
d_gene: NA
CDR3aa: CASSPYIVYEQYF
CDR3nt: TGTGCCAGCTCACCATATATAGTTTACGAGCAGTACTTC

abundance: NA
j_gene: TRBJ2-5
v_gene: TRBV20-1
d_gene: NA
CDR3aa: CSAIGGETQYF
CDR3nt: TGCAGTGCTATAGGCGGGGAGACCCAGTACTTC

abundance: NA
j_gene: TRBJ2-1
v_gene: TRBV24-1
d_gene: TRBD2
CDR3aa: CATSDSGTSRSNGLYEQFF
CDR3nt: TGTGCCACCAGTGATTCGGGGACTAGTAGGTCTAACGGACTATATGAGCAGTTCTTC

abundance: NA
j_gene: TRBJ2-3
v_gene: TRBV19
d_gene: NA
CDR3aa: CASSIVGSSGTDTQYF
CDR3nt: TGTGCCAGTAGTATAGTCGGTTCCTCAGGGACAGATACGCAGTATTTT

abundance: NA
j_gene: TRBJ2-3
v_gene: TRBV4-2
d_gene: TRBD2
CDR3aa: CASSRIAGGPGTDTQYF
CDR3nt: TGTGCCAGCAGCCGAATAGCGGGAGGGCCCGGGACAGATACGCAGTATTTT

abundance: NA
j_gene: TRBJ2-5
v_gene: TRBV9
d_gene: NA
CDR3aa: CASSVTTGLGETQYF
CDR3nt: TGTGCCAGCAGCGTAACGACAGGTCTGGGAGAGACCCAGTACTTC

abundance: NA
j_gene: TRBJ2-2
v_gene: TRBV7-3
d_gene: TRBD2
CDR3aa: CASSLTGLAGGPTGELFF
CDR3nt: TGTGCCAGCAGCTTAACCGGACTAGCGGGGGGGCCCACCGGGGAGCTGTTTTTT

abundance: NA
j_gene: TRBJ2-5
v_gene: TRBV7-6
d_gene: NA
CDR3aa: CASRRTNSGRETQYF
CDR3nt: TGTGCCAGCAGGCGGACCAATAGCGGAAGAGAGACCCAGTACTTC

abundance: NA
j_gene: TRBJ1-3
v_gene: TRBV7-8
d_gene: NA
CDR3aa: CASSLDRRAGNTIYF
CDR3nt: TGTGCCAGCAGCTTAGATCGAAGAGCTGGAAACACCATATATTTT

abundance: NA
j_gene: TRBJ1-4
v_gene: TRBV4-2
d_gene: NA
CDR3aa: CASSVLQGNEKLFF
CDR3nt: TGTGCCAGCAGCGTCTTGCAGGGCAATGAAAAACTGTTTTTT

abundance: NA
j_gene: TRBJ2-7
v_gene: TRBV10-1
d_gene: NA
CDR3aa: CASPGLIGGAGYEQYF
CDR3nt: TGCGCCAGCCCGGGGCTGATTGGGGGGGCTGGCTACGAGCAGTACTTC

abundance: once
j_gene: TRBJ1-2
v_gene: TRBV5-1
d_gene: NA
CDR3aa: CASSLSVSGDGYTF
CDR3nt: TGCGCCAGCAGCTTGTCGGTGTCAGGTGATGGCTACACCTTC

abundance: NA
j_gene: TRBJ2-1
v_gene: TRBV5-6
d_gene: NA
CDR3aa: CASSLLGSSYNEQFF
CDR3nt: TGTGCCAGCAGCTTGCTGGGTAGCTCCTACAATGAGCAGTTCTTC

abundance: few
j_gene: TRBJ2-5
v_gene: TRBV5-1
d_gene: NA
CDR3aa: CASRPLRGETQYF
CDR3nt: TGCGCCAGCAGGCCTCTCCGAGGGGAGACCCAGTACTTC

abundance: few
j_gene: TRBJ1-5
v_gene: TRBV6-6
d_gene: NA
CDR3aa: CASLPGQGGQPQHF
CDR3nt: TGTGCCAGCCTCCCAGGGCAGGGAGGCCAGCCCCAGCATTTT

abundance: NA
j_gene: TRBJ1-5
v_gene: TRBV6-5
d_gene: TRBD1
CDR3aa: CASSYNTGVNQPQHF
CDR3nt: TGTGCCAGCAGTTACAATACAGGGGTCAATCAGCCCCAGCATTTT

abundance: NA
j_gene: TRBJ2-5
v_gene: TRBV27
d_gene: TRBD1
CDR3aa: CASSFKGQEPQGETQYF
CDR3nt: TGTGCCAGCAGTTTTAAGGGACAGGAGCCCCAGGGGGAGACCCAGTACTTC

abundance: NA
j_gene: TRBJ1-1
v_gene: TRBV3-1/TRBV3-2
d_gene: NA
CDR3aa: CASSRSGETEAFF
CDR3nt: TGTGCCAGCAGCAGGTCGGGGGAGACTGAAGCTTTCTTT

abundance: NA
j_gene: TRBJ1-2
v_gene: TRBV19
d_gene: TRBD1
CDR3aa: CASLLTGGSGYGYTF
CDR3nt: TGTGCCAGCCTCCTGACAGGGGGCTCGGGCTATGGCTACACCTTC

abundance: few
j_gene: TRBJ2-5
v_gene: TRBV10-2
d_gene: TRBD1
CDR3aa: CASKFDRGGTQYF
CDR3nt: TGCGCCAGCAAGTTTGACAGGGGAGGGACCCAGTACTTC

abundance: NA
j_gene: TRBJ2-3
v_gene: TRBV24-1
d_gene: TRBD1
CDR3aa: CATSDPTTGRRTDTQYF
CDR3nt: TGTGCCACCAGTGACCCAACGACAGGGAGACGCACAGATACGCAGTATTTT

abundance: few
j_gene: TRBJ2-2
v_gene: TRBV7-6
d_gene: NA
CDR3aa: CASSLRDGELFF
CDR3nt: TGTGCCAGCAGCTTGAGGGACGGGGAGCTGTTTTTT

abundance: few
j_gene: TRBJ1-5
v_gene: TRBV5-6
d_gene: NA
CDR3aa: CASSLERGNSNQPQHF
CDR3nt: TGTGCCAGCAGCTTGGAGCGGGGAAATAGCAATCAGCCCCAGCATTTT

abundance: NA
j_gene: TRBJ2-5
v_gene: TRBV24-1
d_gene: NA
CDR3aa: CATSDSGHQETQYF
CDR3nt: TGTGCCACCAGTGATTCTGGCCACCAAGAGACCCAGTACTTC